This T cell receptor beta chain came from a study of CD8+CD57+ T cells in acquired aplastic anemia. Study-wide results and limits: CD8+ Simpson's diversity showed no significant patient-control difference.

V was clipped by 4 bases and J by 4 bases; unmatched bases: 15. The CDR3 sequence is 18 residues long. Looked up from germline, CDR1 is SGDLS and CDR2 is YYNGEE. Researchers used genomic DNA as the template to profile TCR beta VDJ and CDR3. TCRdb redid the calling of the reads with MiXCR, one entry per CDR3 protein. The table shows about 180,000 distinct CDR3 sequences, with just over 45% occurring only once. As regards this clonotype: Its specificity is unknown.

The sample taken for sequencing was sorted CD4+, CD8+, or CD8+CD57+ T cells (not recorded which) from PBMCs. The sequence was obtained from a human donor in good health. The rearrangement joins TRBV9 to TRBJ2-2; 8 nucleotides line up with TRBD1. The CDR3 DNA sequence: TGTGCCAGCAGCAATGGACAGGGTGCCTGGGTAACCACCGGGGAGCTGTTTTTT. Its protein is CASSNGQGAWVTTGELFF.